The 10 T cell receptor beta chains given below trace back to one sample, sequenced in a study of cytomegalovirus exposure and HLA in healthy donors. With 60 Vbeta and 13 Jbeta primers, the PCR was carried out. Using immunoSEQ multiplex PCR, the repertoire was profiled, and TCRdb retains in-frame clones only, with some absent. The sample yields 110,000 to 150,000 clones, just under 70% seen once. Input material: PBMCs. The receptors were sampled from a man aged 55-75 years in good health and CMV-seronegative.

CDR3 residues: CASRGHRASYEQYF. In DNA form, the CDR3 reads TGCGCCAGCAGAGGCCACAGGGCCTCCTACGAGCAGTACTTC. V usage is TRBV10-2 and J usage is TRBJ2-7; D possibly corresponds to TRBD1 (6 bases). CDR3 length: 14 residues. Between the trimmed V and J ends, which lost 6 bases and 0 bases, there was a span of 12 bases. CDR1 is WSHSY, CDR2 SAAADI, per germline.

The gene calls are TRBV28 and TRBJ1-1; D remains ambiguous. Germline CDR1 reads MDHEN; CDR2 reads SYDVKM. The CDR3 has 15 amino acids. The germline V and J ends were trimmed by 2 bases and 0 bases, with 10 bases remaining between them. The CDR3 sequence: CASSLTEPMNTEAFF. In nucleotides, the CDR3 is TGTGCCAGCAGTTTAACAGAGCCCATGAACACTGAAGCTTTCTTT. Filled out from reference TRBV28 and TRBJ1-1, the complete variable domain reads DVKVTQSSRYLVKRTGEKVFLECVQDMDHENMFWYRQDPGLGLRLIYFSYDVKMKEKGDIPEGYSVSREKKERFSLILESASTNQTSMYLCASSLTEPMNTEAFFGQGTRLTVV.

The chain uses TRBV27 and TRBJ1-2; 7 positions agree with TRBD1. The V gene's germline CDR1 is MNHEY and CDR2 SMNVEV (reference sequence). After removal of 6 bases from V and 4 bases from J, the junction contained 14 bases not matched to a gene. This CDR3 is built from 16 residues. The CDR3: CASRTSRQGPSYGYTF. The CDR3 DNA sequence: TGTGCCAGCAGGACAAGCCGACAGGGCCCTAGCTATGGCTACACCTTC.

The sample holds a few counts of this clone. This chain connects TRBV2 to TRBJ2-2; possible D gene TRBD1, 5 bases. CDR1 and CDR2 (germline): SNHLY, FYNNEI. Trimming shortened V by 2 bases and J by 4 bases, and 11 bases separated the two germline ends. This CDR3 is 15 amino acids long. Written as DNA, the CDR3 is TGTGCCAGCAGTGAATTGTCTGGGGCCACCGGGGAGCTGTTTTTT. Its translation is CASSELSGATGELFF.

This sequence joins TRBV6-1 and TRBJ2-3, with D perhaps TRBD2 (6 bases). In germline, CDR1 is MNHNS, CDR2 SASEGT. The CDR3 contains 14 residues. V shed 1 base and J shed 6 bases, with 11 bases lying between them. The CDR3 coding sequence is TGTGCCAGCAGTGAAGGAACTAGCTGGGATACGCAGTATTTT. Protein: CASSEGTSWDTQYF.

CDR3 loop: CASSLGRERTGELFF. The CDR3 DNA is TGTGCCAGCAGCTTGGGGCGGGAGCGCACCGGGGAGCTGTTTTTT. The V call is TRBV7-3, the J call TRBJ2-2; 7 bases are shared with TRBD2. The CDR3 consists of 15 residues. V gave up 3 bases and J gave up 4 bases; unmatched junction bases: 5. Germline CDR1 is SGHTA and CDR2 is FQGTGA.

The chain employs TRBV4-1 and TRBJ2-7; TRBD1 is a possible D gene (6 bases). This CDR3 comprises 14 residues. The V end was cut by 1 base, the J end by 3 bases, with 10 bases between. The germline CDR1 and CDR2 sequences are MGHRA and YSYEKL. The CDR3 protein is CASSQVQGFYEQYF. The CDR3 coding sequence is TGCGCCAGCAGCCAAGTACAGGGCTTCTACGAGCAGTACTTC.

This clone was counted ten times or more. This chain uses TRBV4-1 with TRBJ1-3; a possible D gene is TRBD1 (5 bases). Trimming stripped 3 bases from V and 2 bases from J, with 14 bases between. This CDR3 has 16 amino acids. Germline lookup yields CDR1 MGHRA and CDR2 YSYEKL. The CDR3 reads CASSQVGRDPGNTIYF. The CDR3 coding sequence is TGCGCCAGCAGCCAGGTGGGCAGGGATCCTGGAAACACCATATATTTT.

This clone was counted only a few times. The rearrangement links TRBV19 to TRBJ1-2; TRBD1 agrees at 8 bases. The CDR3 contains 16 residues. Germline V gene lookup returns CDR1 LNHDA and CDR2 SQIVND (reference sequence). With 3 bases clipped from V and 6 bases from J, the junction kept 12 bases outside the gene matches. CDR3 nucleotide sequence: TGTGCCAGTAGTATCTTCGGCAGGGGGCGAGGAAATGGCTACACCTTC. Amino acid sequence: CASSIFGRGRGNGYTF.

The chain couples TRBV5-1 to TRBJ2-1, with D perhaps matching TRBD2 (5 bases). This CDR3 is 15 amino acids long. Germline lookup yields CDR1 SGHRS and CDR2 YFSETQ. V was shortened by 4 bases and J by 0 bases, with 11 bases between the two germline ends. The CDR3 is CASSADSSSYNEQFF. In DNA form, the CDR3 reads TGCGCCAGCAGCGCGGACTCGAGCTCCTACAATGAGCAGTTCTTC.